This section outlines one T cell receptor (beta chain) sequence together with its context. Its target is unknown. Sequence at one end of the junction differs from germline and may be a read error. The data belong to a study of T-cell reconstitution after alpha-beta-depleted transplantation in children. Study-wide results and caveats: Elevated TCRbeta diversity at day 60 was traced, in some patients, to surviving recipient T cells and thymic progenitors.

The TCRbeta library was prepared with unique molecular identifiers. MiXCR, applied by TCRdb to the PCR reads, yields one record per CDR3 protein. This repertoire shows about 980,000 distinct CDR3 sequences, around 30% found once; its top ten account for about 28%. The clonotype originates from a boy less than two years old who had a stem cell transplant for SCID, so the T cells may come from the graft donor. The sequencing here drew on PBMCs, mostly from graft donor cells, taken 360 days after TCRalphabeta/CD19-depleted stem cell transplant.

The CDR3 coding sequence is TGTGCCGGCAGTTTAGTTGTCAAAGGGAAGCAGTACTTC. This gives the protein CAGSLVVKGKQYF. This chain links TRBV12-3 or TRBV12-4 with TRBJ2-7; D ambiguous. This CDR3 contains 13 residues.